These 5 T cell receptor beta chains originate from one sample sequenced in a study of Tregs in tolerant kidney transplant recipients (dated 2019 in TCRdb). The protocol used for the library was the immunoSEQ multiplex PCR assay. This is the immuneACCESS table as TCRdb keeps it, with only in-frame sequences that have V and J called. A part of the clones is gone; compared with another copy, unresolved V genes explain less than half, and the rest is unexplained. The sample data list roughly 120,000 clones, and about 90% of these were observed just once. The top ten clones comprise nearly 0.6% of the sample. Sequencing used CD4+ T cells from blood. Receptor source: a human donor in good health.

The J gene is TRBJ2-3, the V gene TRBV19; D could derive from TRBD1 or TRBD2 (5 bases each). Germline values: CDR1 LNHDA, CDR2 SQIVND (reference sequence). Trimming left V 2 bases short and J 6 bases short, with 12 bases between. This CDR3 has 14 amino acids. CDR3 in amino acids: CASSIWGSLDTQYF. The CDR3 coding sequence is TGTGCCAGTAGTATATGGGGGAGTCTCGATACGCAGTATTTT.

The CDR3 loop reads CASSYGTYEQYF. The CDR3 nucleotides are TGTGCCAGCAGCTATGGGACGTACGAGCAGTACTTC. The rearrangement joins TRBV11-2 to TRBJ2-7; D tentatively fits TRBD1 or TRBD2 (5 bases each). Trimming left V 4 bases short and J 4 bases short, with 8 bases between. The CDR3 length is 12 residues. Germline CDR1 reads SGHAT; CDR2 reads FQNNGV.

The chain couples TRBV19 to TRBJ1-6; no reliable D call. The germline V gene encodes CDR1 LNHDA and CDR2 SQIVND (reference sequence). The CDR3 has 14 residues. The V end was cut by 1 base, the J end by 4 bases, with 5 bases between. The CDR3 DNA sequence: TGTGCCAGTAGTATAGTTCCTTATAATTCACCCCTCCACTTT. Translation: CASSIVPYNSPLHF.

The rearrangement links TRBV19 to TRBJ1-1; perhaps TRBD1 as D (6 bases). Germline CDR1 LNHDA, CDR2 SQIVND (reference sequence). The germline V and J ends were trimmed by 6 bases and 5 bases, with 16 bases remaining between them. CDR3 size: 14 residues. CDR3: CASRGRGEVTEAFF. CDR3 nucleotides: TGTGCCAGTAGGGGCAGGGGTGAAGTTACTGAAGCTTTCTTT.

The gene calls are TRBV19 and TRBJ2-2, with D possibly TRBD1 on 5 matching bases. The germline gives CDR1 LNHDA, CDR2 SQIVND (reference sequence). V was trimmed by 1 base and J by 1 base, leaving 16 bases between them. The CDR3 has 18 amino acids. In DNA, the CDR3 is TGTGCCAGTAGTATAGGGTCCCCGTGGACAAAGAACACCGGGGAGCTGTTTTTT. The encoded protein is CASSIGSPWTKNTGELFF.